This T cell receptor (beta chain) came from a study of early T cells in non-severe SARS-CoV-2 infection. This CDR3 region has 15 residues. Trimming cost V 6 bases and J 5 bases, with 19 bases left between them. Per germline, CDR1 LNHDA and CDR2 SQIVND (reference sequence). Unique molecular identifiers (one per individual cDNA molecule) were attached. A single record per CDR3 protein comes from TCRdb applying MiXCR to the 5' RACE reads. The table lists tens of thousands of distinct CDR3 sequences, over 9.5% of them singletons. The TCR was taken from an adult who was a healthcare worker with PCR-confirmed SARS-CoV-2 infection or an uninfected control (not recorded which). Sequencing was performed on whole blood, taken at baseline. This chain connects TRBV19 to TRBJ1-1, with D unclear. The CDR3 nucleotides are TGTGCCAGTAGCATAATGTCCCTTCAAAGGACTGAAGCTTTCTTT. Protein sequence: CASSIMSLQRTEAFF.